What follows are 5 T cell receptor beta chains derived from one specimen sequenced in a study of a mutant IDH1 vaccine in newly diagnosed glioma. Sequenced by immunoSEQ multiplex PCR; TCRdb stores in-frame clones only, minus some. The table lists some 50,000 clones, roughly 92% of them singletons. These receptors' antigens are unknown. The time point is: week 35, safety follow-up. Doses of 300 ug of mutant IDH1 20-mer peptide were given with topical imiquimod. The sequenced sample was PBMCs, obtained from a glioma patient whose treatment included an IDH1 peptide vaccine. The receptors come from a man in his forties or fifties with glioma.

CDR3 amino acids: CASSSMTPLGTEAFF. The CDR3 DNA reads as TGTGCCAGCAGTTCCATGACACCTCTGGGGACTGAAGCTTTCTTT. The rearrangement uses TRBV6-6 and TRBJ1-1; unclear D gene. The CDR3 has 15 residues. Deletions cut 4 bases from V and 5 bases from J, with 17 bases between. Germline loops: CDR1 MNHNY, CDR2 SVGAGI (reference sequence).

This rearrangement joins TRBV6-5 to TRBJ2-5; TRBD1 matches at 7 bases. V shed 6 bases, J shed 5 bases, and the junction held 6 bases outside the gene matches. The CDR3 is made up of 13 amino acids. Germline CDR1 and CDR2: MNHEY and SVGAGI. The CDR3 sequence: CASSSSRGETQYF. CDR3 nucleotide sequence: TGTGCCAGCAGCTCCTCCAGGGGGGAGACCCAGTACTTC.

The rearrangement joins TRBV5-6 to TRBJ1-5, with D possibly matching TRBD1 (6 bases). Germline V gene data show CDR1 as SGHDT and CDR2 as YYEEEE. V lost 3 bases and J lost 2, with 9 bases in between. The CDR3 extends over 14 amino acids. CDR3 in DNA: TGTGCCAGCAGCTCACAGGGCCGCAATCAGCCCCAGCATTTT. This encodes CASSSQGRNQPQHF.

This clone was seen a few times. CDR3 DNA: TGTGCCAGTAGTGCTCGGAGCTTCTATAGCAATCAGCCCCAGCATTTT. It yields the protein CASSARSFYSNQPQHF. The chain uses TRBV19 and TRBJ1-5; D unresolved. Trimming stripped 5 bases from V and 0 bases from J, with 14 bases between. The germline V gene encodes CDR1 LNHDA and CDR2 SQIVND (reference sequence). This CDR3 has 16 residues. Combining the CDR3 with reference TRBV19 and TRBJ1-5 gives the whole variable domain DGGITQSPKYLFRKEGQNVTLSCEQNLNHDAMYWYRQDPGQGLRLIYYSQIVNDFQKGDIAEGYSVSREKKESFPLTVTSAQKNPTAFYLCASSARSFYSNQPQHFGDGTRLSIL.

The CDR3, as DNA: TGTGCCACCAGCAGAGTGGCACAGGGAACTGAAGCTTTCTTT. Translating it yields CATSRVAQGTEAFF. The J gene is TRBJ1-1, the V gene TRBV15; maybe TRBD1 (6 bases). Germline loops: CDR1 LNHNV, CDR2 YYDKDF (reference sequence). V gave up 1 base and J gave up 5 bases, with 11 bases separating them. The CDR3 has 14 residues.